This TCR beta chain was identified during a study of cytomegalovirus exposure and HLA in healthy donors. For this clone: The target antigen is unknown.

Overall study results and limits: The study designated around 150 TCR beta chains cytomegalovirus-associated. In a later analysis, compared with equally common non-associated chains, HLA-associated beta chains were more expanded.

PCR involved 60 Vbeta and 13 Jbeta primers. Some clones are missing from TCRdb's copy, which holds only in-frame ones; the method was immunoSEQ multiplex PCR. The sample holds 90,000 to 120,000 clones, approximately 76% seen once. Germline values: CDR1 MGHDK, CDR2 SYGVNS. Trimming left V 2 bases short and J 3 bases short, with 10 bases between. The CDR3 length is 14 residues. The sequencing sample was made of PBMCs. The TCR was taken from a man aged 18 to 29 in good health and CMV-seronegative. The rearrangement links TRBV25-1 to TRBJ1-1, with D maybe TRBD1 (6 bases). The CDR3 loop is CASSETGRDTEAFF. The CDR3 DNA sequence: TGTGCCAGCAGTGAAACAGGGCGAGACACTGAAGCTTTCTTT.